This T cell receptor beta chain was found in a study of cytomegalovirus exposure and HLA in healthy donors. The PCR was carried out with 60 Vbeta primers and 13 Jbeta primers. TCRdb keeps only in-frame clones here, not all; method: immunoSEQ multiplex PCR. The sample yields about 130,000 clones, roughly 80% seen once. Trimming removed 7 bases at V and 8 bases at J, with 19 bases between. Per the germline V gene, CDR1 is SGHAT and CDR2 is FQNNGV. This CDR3 contains 14 residues. The chain combines TRBV11-2 with TRBJ2-3; no clear D. This TCR was sampled from a woman aged 45 to 65 in good health and CMV-seropositive. What was sequenced was PBMCs. This chain's CDR3 is CASNPTVGSGTQYF. Written as DNA, the CDR3 is TGTGCCAGCAACCCCACCGTCGGGTCCGGTACGCAGTATTTT.